The subject of this entry is one TCR beta chain. The antigen is undetermined. This CDR3 has 13 residues. The germline V gene has CDR1 MNHEY and CDR2 SMNVEV (reference sequence). V lost 2 bases to trimming and J lost 7 bases, with 11 bases between them. This record comes from a study of shared clonotypes between healthy human individuals. The wider study: Per donor, CD8 memory used one plate, CD8 naive used two, CD4 memory used three and CD4 naive used three. Overall study findings and caveats: Larger estimated richness was generally recorded for naive subsets relative to memory subsets. Represented diversity (both genetic and exposure-history) was limited by the small number of donors.

Sequencing used immunoSEQ multiplex PCR; TCRdb keeps in-frame clones, though not all of them. The table has fewer than 1 million clones, roughly 96% seen once. Only CD45RO-negative cells positively selected for CCR7 counted as naive CD8 cells, so terminally differentiated effector memory CD45RA+ cells were excluded. The sequence was obtained from a man aged 25-40 years in good health. The chain joins TRBV27 to TRBJ1-1, with D possibly being TRBD1 (6 bases). The sample taken for sequencing was naive CD8+ T cells sorted from blood. CDR3 sequence reads: CASSLRGGLEAFF. CDR3 nucleotide sequence: TGTGCCAGCAGTTTACGTGGGGGCCTTGAAGCTTTCTTT.